This entry is about one T cell receptor (beta chain). This sample was taken from a study of T cell responses to AZD1222 COVID-19 vaccine. Clones were read by immunoSEQ multiplex PCR, and TCRdb kept only the in-frame ones, dropping some. The sample has some 150,000 clones, around 87% seen once. Germline CDR1 and CDR2: SGDLS and YYNGEE. V dropped 3 bases and J dropped 7 bases, with 17 bases sitting between them. The CDR3 contains 15 residues. This sequence originates from an adult who received the AZD1222 COVID-19 vaccine. V usage is TRBV9 and J usage is TRBJ1-5; D is unresolved. Sample: peripheral blood, taken 28 days after the second AZD1222 dose. The DNA of the CDR3 is TGTGCCAGCAGCGAAACGGGTGGGATTGGACAGCCCCAGCATTTT. The encoded protein is CASSETGGIGQPQHF.